This is a list of T cell receptor beta chains from one sample in a study of blood T cells in healthy people across ages. From the 5' RACE reads, TCRdb called clonotypes with MiXCR, one entry per CDR3 protein. Of about 1.8 million distinct CDR3 sequences in the sample, about 50% are singletons; the top ten hold 2.1%. Sequencing was done on a sample of blood. These receptors all stem from a woman aged 40 to 50 in good health. CDR3s include the opening cysteine and the closing phenylalanine or tryptophan. Each record gives: D gene, clone size, V gene, J gene, CDR3 DNA, CDR3 protein. A D gene is named only where the DNA matches it firmly. Size tells how often a clone was seen (once, few, many) or the class of an expanded clone, and some rows leave it out.

d_gene: NA; abundance: NA; v_gene: TRBV3-1; j_gene: TRBJ2-1; CDR3nt: TGTGCCAGCAGCCAAGATCTCCCTAACAGGGCCCTCGCGAATGAGCAGTTCTTC; CDR3aa: CASSQDLPNRALANEQFF
d_gene: TRBD1; abundance: NA; v_gene: TRBV28; j_gene: TRBJ2-7; CDR3nt: TGTGCCAGCAGTTCACGACAGGGGGCGGGTGGGGGAGCCTACGAGCAGTACTTC; CDR3aa: CASSSRQGAGGGAYEQYF
d_gene: NA; abundance: NA; v_gene: TRBV5-6; j_gene: TRBJ2-7; CDR3nt: TGTGCCAGCAGCTTAGTGGAGGGCGACGAGCAGTACTTC; CDR3aa: CASSLVEGDEQYF
d_gene: TRBD2; abundance: NA; v_gene: TRBV4-3; j_gene: TRBJ2-4; CDR3nt: TGCGCCAGCAGCCAAGAGTCCCCGGGGGGGCCCTCCAAAAACATTCAGTACTTC; CDR3aa: CASSQESPGGPSKNIQYF
d_gene: NA; abundance: few; v_gene: TRBV12-3/TRBV12-4; j_gene: TRBJ2-7; CDR3nt: TGTGCCAGCAGTTTGGCGGCGGGTCCACCTAGGTACGAGCAGTACTTC; CDR3aa: CASSLAAGPPRYEQYF
d_gene: NA; abundance: NA; v_gene: TRBV5-6; j_gene: TRBJ2-5; CDR3nt: TGTGCCAGCAGCTTAACGGCAAACAGACAGACCCAGTACTTC; CDR3aa: CASSLTANRQTQYF
d_gene: NA; abundance: few; v_gene: TRBV7-6; j_gene: TRBJ2-7; CDR3nt: TGTGCCAGCAGCTTAGCGGGCAATACCTACGAGCAGTACTTC; CDR3aa: CASSLAGNTYEQYF
d_gene: NA; abundance: few; v_gene: TRBV20-1; j_gene: TRBJ1-5; CDR3nt: TGCAGTGCTAGCGGGGTGGATCAGCCCCAGCATTTT; CDR3aa: CSASGVDQPQHF
d_gene: NA; abundance: few; v_gene: TRBV6-6; j_gene: TRBJ1-6; CDR3nt: TGTGCCAGCAGTTACCAACAGGGAAATTCACCCCTCCACTTT; CDR3aa: CASSYQQGNSPLHF
d_gene: TRBD2; abundance: NA; v_gene: TRBV20-1; j_gene: TRBJ2-1; CDR3nt: TGCAGTGCTCCTAGCGGGGGGTACCATAATGAGCAGTTCTTC; CDR3aa: CSAPSGGYHNEQFF
d_gene: TRBD2; abundance: NA; v_gene: TRBV6-5; j_gene: TRBJ2-3; CDR3nt: TGTGCCAGCAGTTACGAAGATACTAGCGGACCCACAGATACGCAGTATTTT; CDR3aa: CASSYEDTSGPTDTQYF
d_gene: TRBD2; abundance: many; v_gene: TRBV3-1; j_gene: TRBJ2-1; CDR3nt: TGTGCCAGCAGCTATACTAGCGGGGACTACAATGAGCAGTTCTTC; CDR3aa: CASSYTSGDYNEQFF
d_gene: NA; abundance: NA; v_gene: TRBV4-2; j_gene: TRBJ2-1; CDR3nt: TGTGCCAGCAGCCGTAATCTTTTGACTTCAAGTGAGCAGTTCTTC; CDR3aa: CASSRNLLTSSEQFF
d_gene: TRBD2; abundance: few; v_gene: TRBV9; j_gene: TRBJ2-7; CDR3nt: TGTGCCAGCAGCGTCATGGGTAGCGGGGCTTCCTACGAGCAGTACTTC; CDR3aa: CASSVMGSGASYEQYF
d_gene: NA; abundance: NA; v_gene: TRBV4-2; j_gene: TRBJ1-1; CDR3nt: TGTGCCAGCAGCCAAATTGAGGGGGGGAGTGAAGCTTTCTTT; CDR3aa: CASSQIEGGSEAFF
d_gene: NA; abundance: NA; v_gene: TRBV20-1; j_gene: TRBJ2-1; CDR3nt: TGCAGTGCTAGAGATCTTGGGGGCGTCTACAATGAGCAGTTCTTC; CDR3aa: CSARDLGGVYNEQFF
d_gene: NA; abundance: NA; v_gene: TRBV25-1; j_gene: TRBJ2-6; CDR3nt: TGTGCCAGCAGTTTGATGCAGGGATCCGGGGCCAACGTCCTGACTTTC; CDR3aa: CASSLMQGSGANVLTF
d_gene: NA; abundance: NA; v_gene: TRBV4-2; j_gene: TRBJ2-5; CDR3nt: TGTGCCAGCAGCCCTCCAGGGGTCCCGGGTAGCGGACAAGAGACCCAGTACTTC; CDR3aa: CASSPPGVPGSGQETQYF
d_gene: TRBD1; abundance: NA; v_gene: TRBV10-3; j_gene: TRBJ2-7; CDR3nt: TGTGCCATCGACGGGACAGGGGGCTACGAGCAGTACTTC; CDR3aa: CAIDGTGGYEQYF
d_gene: TRBD2; abundance: NA; v_gene: TRBV7-2; j_gene: TRBJ2-1; CDR3nt: TGTGCCAGCAGCTTAGGGGGTAGCGGGCCCCGCTCCTACAATGAGCAGTTCTTC; CDR3aa: CASSLGGSGPRSYNEQFF
d_gene: NA; abundance: NA; v_gene: TRBV6-1; j_gene: TRBJ2-7; CDR3nt: TGTGCCAGCAGTGCGGGGCACGGGACCTACGAGCAGTACTTC; CDR3aa: CASSAGHGTYEQYF
d_gene: TRBD1; abundance: NA; v_gene: TRBV7-9; j_gene: TRBJ1-2; CDR3nt: TGTGCCAGCAGCCACACGGGGACAGGGAACTATGGCTACACCTTC; CDR3aa: CASSHTGTGNYGYTF
d_gene: NA; abundance: NA; v_gene: TRBV7-2; j_gene: TRBJ2-5; CDR3nt: TGTGCCAGCAGCTTCGGGGGAGAAGGAGGGACCCAGTACTTC; CDR3aa: CASSFGGEGGTQYF
d_gene: NA; abundance: NA; v_gene: TRBV5-1; j_gene: TRBJ1-2; CDR3nt: TGCGCCAGCAGAGGGGGGGCGAATGACTATGGCTACACCTTC; CDR3aa: CASRGGANDYGYTF
d_gene: TRBD2; abundance: NA; v_gene: TRBV20-1; j_gene: TRBJ2-7; CDR3nt: TGCAGTGCTGGATCGCCAAGGACTAGGACCTACGAGCAGTACTTC; CDR3aa: CSAGSPRTRTYEQYF
d_gene: TRBD1; abundance: few; v_gene: TRBV12-3/TRBV12-4; j_gene: TRBJ2-1; CDR3nt: TGTGCCAGCAGTTTAGTCCAGGGGGCGGTCAATGAGCAGTTCTTC; CDR3aa: CASSLVQGAVNEQFF
d_gene: TRBD2; abundance: many; v_gene: TRBV24-1; j_gene: TRBJ2-5; CDR3nt: TGTGCCACCAATAGCGGGGAGCTTAAGACCCAGTACTTC; CDR3aa: CATNSGELKTQYF
d_gene: NA; abundance: few; v_gene: TRBV4-2; j_gene: TRBJ2-5; CDR3nt: TGTGCCAGCAGCCAATGGACCGACGAGGTCGGGACCCAGTACTTC; CDR3aa: CASSQWTDEVGTQYF
d_gene: NA; abundance: NA; v_gene: TRBV25-1; j_gene: TRBJ1-2; CDR3nt: TGTGCCAGCAGGGAGCAGACGGCTAACTATGGCTACACCTTC; CDR3aa: CASREQTANYGYTF
d_gene: NA; abundance: NA; v_gene: TRBV5-4; j_gene: TRBJ2-1; CDR3nt: TGTGCCAGCAGCTTGTTGGGAGTGGGGGGCAATGAGCAGTTCTTC; CDR3aa: CASSLLGVGGNEQFF
d_gene: NA; abundance: once; v_gene: TRBV20-1; j_gene: TRBJ1-1; CDR3nt: TGCAGTGCTGCCCGGGGACACGGCACTGAAGCTTTCTTT; CDR3aa: CSAARGHGTEAFF
d_gene: NA; abundance: NA; v_gene: TRBV12-3/TRBV12-4; j_gene: TRBJ1-5; CDR3nt: TGTGCCAGCAGTTTAGCGCACGGAGTCTATAGCAATCAGCCCCAGCATTTT; CDR3aa: CASSLAHGVYSNQPQHF
d_gene: TRBD2; abundance: NA; v_gene: TRBV20-1; j_gene: TRBJ2-3; CDR3nt: TGCAGTGCTCAACCTCAGACTAGCGGGATCACAGATACGCAGTATTTT; CDR3aa: CSAQPQTSGITDTQYF
d_gene: TRBD1; abundance: NA; v_gene: TRBV5-1; j_gene: TRBJ2-1; CDR3nt: TGCGCCAGCCAGCTCCTCAGGGGGAGCTCCTACGAGCAGTTCTTC; CDR3aa: CASQLLRGSSYEQFF
d_gene: NA; abundance: NA; v_gene: TRBV7-2; j_gene: TRBJ2-1; CDR3nt: TGTGCCAGCAGCTTGGAGGACATTCAGTTCTTC; CDR3aa: CASSLEDIQFF
d_gene: TRBD1; abundance: few; v_gene: TRBV29-1; j_gene: TRBJ1-2; CDR3nt: TGCAGCGTTACGGGACAGTCGTATGGCTACACCTTC; CDR3aa: CSVTGQSYGYTF
d_gene: TRBD2; abundance: NA; v_gene: TRBV4-2; j_gene: TRBJ2-7; CDR3nt: TGTGCCAGCAGCCAGGAGGCTAGCGGGAGTGGGGAGCAGTACTTC; CDR3aa: CASSQEASGSGEQYF
d_gene: NA; abundance: few; v_gene: TRBV7-9; j_gene: TRBJ2-7; CDR3nt: TGTGCCAGCAGCAATAGCCCCAAGCAGGGGACCTACGAGCAGTACTTC; CDR3aa: CASSNSPKQGTYEQYF
d_gene: NA; abundance: few; v_gene: TRBV28; j_gene: TRBJ2-6; CDR3nt: TGTGCCAGCACTCCCATCCCTCAGGGCGCTGGGGCCAACGTCCTGACTTTC; CDR3aa: CASTPIPQGAGANVLTF
d_gene: NA; abundance: NA; v_gene: TRBV24-1; j_gene: TRBJ2-3; CDR3nt: TGTGCCACCAGTGTTTCAGGGGAAAGCACAGATACGCAGTATTTT; CDR3aa: CATSVSGESTDTQYF
d_gene: NA; abundance: few; v_gene: TRBV7-3; j_gene: TRBJ1-1; CDR3nt: TGTGCCAGCAGCAACGGAAACACTGAAGCTTTCTTT; CDR3aa: CASSNGNTEAFF
d_gene: NA; abundance: NA; v_gene: TRBV15; j_gene: TRBJ2-3; CDR3nt: TGTGCCACCAGCGTGAGAGGCACAGATACGCAGTATTTT; CDR3aa: CATSVRGTDTQYF
d_gene: NA; abundance: NA; v_gene: TRBV7-6; j_gene: TRBJ1-5; CDR3nt: TGTGCCAGCAGCCCGGGCGGCCAGGGGAATCAGCCCCAGCATTTT; CDR3aa: CASSPGGQGNQPQHF
d_gene: NA; abundance: few; v_gene: TRBV19; j_gene: TRBJ1-2; CDR3nt: TGTGCCAGTAGTGCTGGATCGACGGGATATGGCTACACCTTC; CDR3aa: CASSAGSTGYGYTF
d_gene: TRBD2; abundance: NA; v_gene: TRBV6-6; j_gene: TRBJ2-7; CDR3nt: TGTGCCAGCAGGGTCTCAGCGGGGGGCTACGAGCAGTACTTC; CDR3aa: CASRVSAGGYEQYF
d_gene: NA; abundance: NA; v_gene: TRBV27; j_gene: TRBJ2-7; CDR3nt: TGTGCCAGCAGTTTAAGGCAGGTTGACTACGAGCAGTACTTC; CDR3aa: CASSLRQVDYEQYF
d_gene: NA; abundance: NA; v_gene: TRBV20-1; j_gene: TRBJ2-5; CDR3nt: TGCAGTGCTAGAGCGTGGGGTGCTAATGAGCAGTACTTC; CDR3aa: CSARAWGANEQYF
d_gene: NA; abundance: few; v_gene: TRBV14; j_gene: TRBJ2-1; CDR3nt: TGTGCCAGCAGCCGGACCGTTTCTGCGATTTACAATGAGCAGTTCTTC; CDR3aa: CASSRTVSAIYNEQFF
d_gene: NA; abundance: NA; v_gene: TRBV6-5; j_gene: TRBJ2-1; CDR3nt: TGTGCCAGCAGCTTAGTAGCTGTTGAGCAGTTCTTC; CDR3aa: CASSLVAVEQFF
d_gene: TRBD2; abundance: few; v_gene: TRBV2; j_gene: TRBJ2-1; CDR3nt: TGTGCCAGCAGTCGCCTAGCGGGGGGCCGGGGTGAGCAGTTCTTC; CDR3aa: CASSRLAGGRGEQFF
d_gene: NA; abundance: NA; v_gene: TRBV7-3; j_gene: TRBJ1-4; CDR3nt: TGTGCCAGCAGCCCAAGCGCTGCGGGAACTAATGAAAAACTGTTTTTT; CDR3aa: CASSPSAAGTNEKLFF
d_gene: TRBD2; abundance: NA; v_gene: TRBV7-2; j_gene: TRBJ2-1; CDR3nt: TGTGCCGGCAGCTTAAAGAGCGGGGGCCTCCCAAATGAGCAGTTCTTC; CDR3aa: CAGSLKSGGLPNEQFF
d_gene: TRBD1; abundance: NA; v_gene: TRBV10-3; j_gene: TRBJ1-1; CDR3nt: TGTGCCACAGCGCCCAGACAGGGTGTAAGTTACACTGAAGCTTTCTTT; CDR3aa: CATAPRQGVSYTEAFF
d_gene: NA; abundance: few; v_gene: TRBV10-3; j_gene: TRBJ1-5; CDR3nt: TGTGCCATCAGGGACAGTACCAATCAACCCCAGCATTTT; CDR3aa: CAIRDSTNQPQHF
d_gene: NA; abundance: NA; v_gene: TRBV6-2/TRBV6-3; j_gene: TRBJ2-5; CDR3nt: TGTGCCAGCATACTAGGGATAACAGGGGCGGGGGAGACCCAGTACTTC; CDR3aa: CASILGITGAGETQYF